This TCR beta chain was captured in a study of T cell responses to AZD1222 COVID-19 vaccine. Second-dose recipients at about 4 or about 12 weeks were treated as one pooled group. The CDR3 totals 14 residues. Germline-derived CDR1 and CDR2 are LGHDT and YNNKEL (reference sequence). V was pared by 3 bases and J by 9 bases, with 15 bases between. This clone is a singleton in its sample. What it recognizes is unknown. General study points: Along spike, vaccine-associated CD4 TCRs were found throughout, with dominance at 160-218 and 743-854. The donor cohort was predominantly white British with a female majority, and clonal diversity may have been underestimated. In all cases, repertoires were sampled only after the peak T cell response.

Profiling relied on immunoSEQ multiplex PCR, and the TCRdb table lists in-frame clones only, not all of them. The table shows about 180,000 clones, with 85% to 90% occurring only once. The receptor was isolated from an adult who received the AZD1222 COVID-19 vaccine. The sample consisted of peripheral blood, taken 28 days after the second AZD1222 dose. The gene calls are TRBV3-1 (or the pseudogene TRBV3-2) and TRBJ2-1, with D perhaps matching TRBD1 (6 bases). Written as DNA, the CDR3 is TGTGCCAGCAGCCAGTCCTCTAGACAGGCTGAGCAGTTCTTC. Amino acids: CASSQSSRQAEQFF.